Given below is one TCR beta chain in context. The specificity of this receptor is unknown. No per-base quality is available; no much larger clone lies one base away. The germline V gene specifies SGHDN as CDR1 and FVKESK as CDR2. Deletion took 6 bases off V and 1 base off J, with a span of 31 bases between the germline ends. The CDR3, from cysteine to phenylalanine, totals 21 residues. The entry retains the CDR3 DNA only, 63 bases that are in frame from base 1. PBMCs were isolated by Ficoll-Paque density gradient centrifugation. The run used an Illumina NovaSeq 6000. TCRalpha and TCRbeta cDNA libraries were constructed by 5'RACE with constant-segment primers, with sample barcodes and unique molecular identifiers being introduced. Trizol reagent was used to extract RNA from every sample. Amplification of the libraries took two PCR steps, and the second step added a second sample barcode plus Illumina TruSeq adapters. Sequencing of the libraries was done on an Illumina NovaSeq, producing 2 x 150 bp paired-end reads. The original methods were these. Demultiplexing of reads and collapsing into UMI-guided consensus sequences were performed with migec v1.2.7. With mixcr v2.1.11, UMI consensuses were aligned to TRA and TRB V and J templates and assembled into clonotypes. A clonotype was counted as expanded or contracted only when both edgeR and NoisET called the clonotype significant, with the noise models trained on biological replicates. For edgeR calls, a false discovery rate-adjusted p below 0.01 and a log2 fold-change threshold of 1 were applied. PCA with hierarchical clustering of max-normalized trajectories of the 1000 most abundant clonotypes was used as exploratory dynamics analysis. The CD4 or CD8 phenotype of responding clones was assigned using the separately sequenced CD4+ and CD8+ repertoires. TCRdb applied fastp at Q25 and MiXCR to the public reads, then kept only in-frame beta chains. CDR3 protein duplicates are merged, each entry listing the most common genes and DNA. These V and J calls derive from TCRdb rather than the authors' analysis. This sample holds 300,000 or so distinct CDR3 sequences; approximately 16% were observed only once. 22% of the sample lies in the top ten.

The data were obtained in a study of T-cell memory formation after mild COVID-19 (dated by TCRdb to about 2021). Concerning the study at large: TCR sequence clusters from the two donors were found to be largely donor specific. T-cell clones expanding and contracting after mild COVID-19 in a couple of donors were tracked by longitudinal TCRalpha and TCRbeta repertoire sequencing. The cohort comprised two young, previously healthy adult volunteers, one female and one male. What the work shows at the level of the full study, not this receptor alone: Contracting CD4+ clones were found mainly in CM and EM memory subsets, while CD8+ clones were enriched in EMRA. The second-wave clones that peaked on day 37 were not confirmed to be SARS-CoV-2 specific. Some responding clones were detected in pre-infection memory, suggesting pre-existing cross-reactive memory T cells joined the SARS-CoV-2 response. Only a couple of mild cases were covered by the study, and larger cohorts that include severe cases with pre-infection samples were considered necessary. Balanced CD4/CD8 phenotypes were observed for clones contracting from day 15 to 85, whereas a bias towards CD4+ was observed for a second wave of clones expanding from day 15 to 37.

The chain couples TRBV14 to TRBJ2-1; confidence is insufficient to name the D gene. Source material: PBMCs or a T cell subset sorted from them (not recorded which). The TCR comes from a man younger than 30 who had mild COVID-19 (a few samples of this study predate the infection). The sample titles of this study are shuffled in the database, so cell type and time point are left out; the donor was told from shared clones. The CDR3 loop reads CASSLSVGKLNSVESYNEQFF. The bases are TGTGCCAGCAGTCTTTCAGTGGGGAAGTTAAATTCGGTGGAGTCCTACAATGAGCAGTTCTTC.